This T cell receptor beta chain was sequenced for a study of shared clonotypes between healthy human individuals. The study's findings and limits: In contrast to clonotypes shared by all four donors, non-shared clonotypes had lower generation probabilities. The sharing of 4.5% to 5% of naive CD4 clonotypes was seen across a few donors.

Free of recent acute infections or vaccinations, the donors were healthy HIV-negative adults. Profiled with immunoSEQ multiplex PCR; TCRdb holds only in-frame clones, not every one. The data contain about 2.3 million clones, just over 90% of them singletons. On this clone: Its antigen remains unknown.

The germline gives CDR1 SGHAT, CDR2 FQNNGV. After removal of 5 bases from V and 5 bases from J, the junction contained 11 bases not matched to a gene. The CDR3 is 15 residues long. Sequenced sample: naive CD4+ T cells from PBMCs. Subset defined: CD45RA+ positively selected. V is TRBV11-2 and J is TRBJ1-2, with 7 bases lining up with TRBD1. This TCR came from a man aged 18 to 35 in good health. Some clones in this sample may be carry-over from other donors' samples. The CDR3 loop is CASSPQRQGAYGYTF. The DNA of the CDR3 is TGTGCCAGCAGCCCCCAAAGACAGGGTGCTTATGGCTACACCTTC.